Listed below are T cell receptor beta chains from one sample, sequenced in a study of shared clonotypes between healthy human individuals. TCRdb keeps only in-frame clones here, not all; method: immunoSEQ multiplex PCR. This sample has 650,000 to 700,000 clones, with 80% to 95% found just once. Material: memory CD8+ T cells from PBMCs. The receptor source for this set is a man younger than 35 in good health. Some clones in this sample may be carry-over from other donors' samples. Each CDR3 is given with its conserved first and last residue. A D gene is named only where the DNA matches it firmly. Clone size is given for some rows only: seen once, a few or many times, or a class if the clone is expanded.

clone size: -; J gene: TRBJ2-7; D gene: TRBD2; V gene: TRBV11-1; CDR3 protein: CASSLQAGGTYEQYF; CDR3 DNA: TGTGCCAGCAGCTTACAGGCGGGAGGGACCTACGAGCAGTACTTC
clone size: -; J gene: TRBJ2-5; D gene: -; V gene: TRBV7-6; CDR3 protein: CASSPLGTGPNQETQYF; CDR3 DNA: TGTGCCAGCAGCCCCCTCGGCACGGGTCCGAACCAAGAGACCCAGTACTTC
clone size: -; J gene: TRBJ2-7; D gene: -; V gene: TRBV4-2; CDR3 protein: CASSHEQSNSYEQYF; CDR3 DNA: TGTGCCAGCAGCCACGAACAGAGCAATTCCTACGAGCAGTACTTC
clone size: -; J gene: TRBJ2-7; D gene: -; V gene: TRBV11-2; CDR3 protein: CASSNYRDEQYF; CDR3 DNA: TGTGCCAGCAGCAACTACAGGGACGAGCAGTACTTC
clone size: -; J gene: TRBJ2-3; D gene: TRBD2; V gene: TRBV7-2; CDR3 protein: CASSPSRTSGGGRDTQYF; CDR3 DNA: TGTGCCAGCAGCCCCTCCCGGACTAGCGGGGGGGGTCGTGATACGCAGTATTTT
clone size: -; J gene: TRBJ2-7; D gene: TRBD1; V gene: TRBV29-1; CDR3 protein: CSAGRDRPFYEQYF; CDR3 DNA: TGCAGCGCTGGCCGGGACAGACCTTTCTACGAGCAGTACTTC
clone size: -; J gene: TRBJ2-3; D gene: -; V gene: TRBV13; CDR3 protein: CASTRGPSSTDTQYF; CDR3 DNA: TGTGCCAGCACCCGGGGGCCCAGTAGCACAGATACGCAGTATTTT
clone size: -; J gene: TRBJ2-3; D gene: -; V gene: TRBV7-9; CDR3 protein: CASSLVRLTDTQYF; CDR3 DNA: TGTGCCAGCAGCTTAGTGCGTCTCACAGATACGCAGTATTTT
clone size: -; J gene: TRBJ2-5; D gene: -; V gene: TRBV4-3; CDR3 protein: CASSQEGQETQYF; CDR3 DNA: TGCGCCAGCAGCCAAGAAGGGCAAGAGACCCAGTACTTC
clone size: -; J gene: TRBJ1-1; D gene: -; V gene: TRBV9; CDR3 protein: CASSVVQDHTEAFF; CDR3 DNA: TGTGCCAGCAGCGTAGTTCAGGATCACACTGAAGCTTTCTTT
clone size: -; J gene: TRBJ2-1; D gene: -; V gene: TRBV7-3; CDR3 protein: CASSPGGSYNEQFF; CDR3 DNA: TGTGCCAGCAGCCCCGGGGGCTCCTACAATGAGCAGTTCTTC
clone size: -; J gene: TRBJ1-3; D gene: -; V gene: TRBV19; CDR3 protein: CASGTVGNTIYF; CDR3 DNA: TGTGCCAGTGGGACGGTTGGAAACACCATATATTTT
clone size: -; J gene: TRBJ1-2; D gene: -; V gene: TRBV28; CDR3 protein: CASTSEEYGYTF; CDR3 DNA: TGTGCCAGCACATCCGAGGAGTATGGCTACACCTTC
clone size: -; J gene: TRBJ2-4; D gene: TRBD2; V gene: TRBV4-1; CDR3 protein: CASSDRRPGLVQNIQYF; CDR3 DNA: TGCGCCAGCAGCGACCGGCGCCCGGGACTAGTCCAAAACATTCAGTACTTC
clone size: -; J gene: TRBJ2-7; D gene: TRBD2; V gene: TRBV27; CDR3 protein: CASSLFSGFYEQYF; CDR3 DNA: TGTGCCAGCAGTTTATTTAGCGGGTTCTACGAGCAGTACTTC
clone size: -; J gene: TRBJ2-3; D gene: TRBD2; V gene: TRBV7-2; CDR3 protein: CASSTRLAGGPTDTQYF; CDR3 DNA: TGTGCCAGCAGCACCCGACTAGCGGGGGGCCCCACAGATACGCAGTATTTT
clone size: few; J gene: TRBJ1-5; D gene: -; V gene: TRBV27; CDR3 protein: CASSSTGSNQPQHF; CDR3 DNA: TGTGCCAGCAGTTCGACGGGCAGCAATCAGCCCCAGCATTTT
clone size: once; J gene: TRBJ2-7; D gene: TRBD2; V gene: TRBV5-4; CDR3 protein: CASSPEPRTSGRPDEQYF; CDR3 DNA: TGTGCCAGCAGCCCCGAGCCAAGGACTAGCGGGAGGCCCGACGAGCAGTACTTC